This TCR beta chain was identified in a study of spatial heterogeneity in lung cancer (dated by TCRdb to the late 2010s). Context from the whole study: Beta-chain transcripts were consistently detected in greater numbers than alpha-chain transcripts, which likely reflected higher beta-chain transcript abundance. At surgery, both alpha and beta chains were TCR-sequenced in about 200 tumor regions, fewer than 85 matched nontumor lung samples and around 50 PBMC samples. TCR repertoire features were related to nonsynonymous mutation counts determined by whole-exome sequencing of tumor tissue. In the raw uncorrected reads, each unique combination of TCR and UMI appeared more than ten times on average. In non-small cell lung cancer, the study made a quantitative comparison of TCR alpha and beta repertoires among multiple tumor regions, matched nontumor lung and blood. Points the paper makes about the study in general: Ubiquitous expanded tumor TCRs were found in blood more often at tumor resection than at routine follow-up. Confirming at a functional level the hypothesis that regional TCRs recognize regional mutations was considered to require additional single-cell paired TCR alpha and beta sequencing.

In light of the paper, this sample's time point label describes: sample taken at primary tumor resection. Donors were around 69 patients with early-stage, untreated non-small cell lung cancer from the lung TRACERx cohort. For TCR sequencing, whole RNA was extracted from tumor and nontumor lung tissue, or from cryopreserved PBMC samples, and no cell sorting was done. A patient was chosen for TCR sequencing only when enough RNA was available from at least two tumor regions. Based on the germline V gene (reference sequence), the CDR1 and CDR2 sequences are SGHAT and FQDESV. The CDR3, cysteine through phenylalanine, is 13 amino acids long. Of the read, only the CDR3 DNA is kept; its 39 bases are in frame from base 1. Deletion took 6 bases off V and 3 bases off J, with a span of 11 bases between the germline ends. Libraries were prepared through 5' RACE. Sequencing used a NextSeq 500. In the TCR library protocol, a unique molecular identifier was attached to each TCR cDNA molecule so that PCR and sequencing errors could be corrected. The original methods were these. TCR identification, UMI-based error correction and CDR3 extraction were performed with Decombinator tools. TCRs above a frequency of 2 per 1,000, corresponding to the top 1% of the tumor frequency distribution, were defined as expanded. Renyi diversity was calculated using the R vegan package after each repertoire was subsampled 100 times to 5,000 TCRs. CDR3 similarity networks were built from amino acid triplet string-kernel similarity, connecting CDR3s with pairwise similarity above 0.82. Starting from the raw public reads, TCRdb applied fastp trimming at Q25, assembled clones with MiXCR and retained in-frame beta chains. Each record represents a unique CDR3 protein, reported with the most common genes and DNA among its rows. Here the V and J calls rest on TCRdb's processing, not on the authors' analysis. Recorded for this sample are about 21,000 distinct CDR3 sequences; about 4.6% of them occurred a single time. Clones ranked in the top ten supply 7.4% of the sample.

This clonotype has ten or more counts. Its antigen target is currently unknown. No much larger clonotype is one base removed from it; base qualities were not supplied. Recombination linked TRBV11-1 to TRBJ1-1, and perhaps TRBD1 as D gene, on 6 matching bases. The TCR originated in a male donor with early-stage non-small cell lung cancer. The source material was PBMCs, sampled at surgery. The DNA sequence is as follows: TGTGCCAGCAGGCGGACAGATTACACTGAAGCTTTCTTT. This is translated as CASRRTDYTEAFF. With all but the CDR3 taken from the reference TRBV11-1 and TRBJ1-1 genes, the full variable domain is: EAEVAQSPRYKITEKSQAVAFWCDPISGHATLYWYRQILGQGPELLVQFQDESVVDDSQLPKDRFSAERLKGVDSTLKIQPAELGDSAMYLCASRRTDYTEAFFGQGTRLTVV.